This TCR beta chain was sequenced during a study of PD-1 blockade in classical Hodgkin lymphoma. Study results and limitations: There remain no defined causes for the repertoire differences, which possibly reflect disease activity or prior therapy.

The method was immunoSEQ multiplex PCR; TCRdb's version includes in-frame clones alone and lacks a portion of them. The data show about 10,000 clones, around 80% seen once. Every single patient, without exception, relapsed after autologous stem cell transplantation, and brentuximab vedotin exposure varied. Germline V lookup: CDR1 SQVTM, CDR2 ANQGSEA. Deletions cut 4 bases from V and 7 bases from J, with 17 bases between. This CDR3 is built from 14 residues. Concerning this clone itself: Its antigen is currently unknown.

The sample in question was peripheral blood mononuclear cells (PBMCs), obtained at baseline. The chain combines TRBV29-1 with TRBJ2-1; no definite D call. The TCR comes from a human donor with classical Hodgkin lymphoma. CDR3 protein: CSVGGGWGGNEQFF. The DNA for the CDR3 is TGCAGCGTTGGTGGTGGATGGGGTGGGAATGAGCAGTTCTTC.